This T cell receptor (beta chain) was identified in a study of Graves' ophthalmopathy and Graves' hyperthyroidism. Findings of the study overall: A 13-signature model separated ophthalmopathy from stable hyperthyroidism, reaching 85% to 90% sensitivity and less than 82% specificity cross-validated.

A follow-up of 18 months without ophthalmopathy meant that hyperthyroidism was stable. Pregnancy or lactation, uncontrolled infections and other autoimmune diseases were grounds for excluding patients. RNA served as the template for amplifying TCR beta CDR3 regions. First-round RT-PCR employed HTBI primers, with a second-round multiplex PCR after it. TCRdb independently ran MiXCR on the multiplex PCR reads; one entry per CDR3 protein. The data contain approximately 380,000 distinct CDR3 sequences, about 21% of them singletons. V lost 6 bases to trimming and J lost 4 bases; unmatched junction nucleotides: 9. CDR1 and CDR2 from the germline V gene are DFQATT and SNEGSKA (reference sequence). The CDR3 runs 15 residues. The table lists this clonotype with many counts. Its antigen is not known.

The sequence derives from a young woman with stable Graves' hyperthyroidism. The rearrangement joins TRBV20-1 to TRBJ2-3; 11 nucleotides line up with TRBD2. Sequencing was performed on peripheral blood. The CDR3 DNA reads TGCAGTGCCGAGGAACTAGCGGGAGCCCCAGATACGCAGTATTTT. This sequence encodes CSAEELAGAPDTQYF.